These T cell receptor beta chains were read from a single sample in a study of blood T cell repertoires in COVID-19. Assay: immunoSEQ multiplex PCR; the TCRdb copy retains only in-frame clones and omits some. The sample contains approximately 46,000 clones, less than 85% of which appear only once. Sequences were obtained from peripheral blood. Every receptor here comes from a human donor in a cohort sampled during active COVID-19. CDR3s leave out the opening cysteine and the closing phenylalanine or tryptophan.

TRBV7-8	13	TRBJ1-1	ASSRSWAANTEAF
TRBV7-9	10	TRBJ1-6	ASSAQNSPLH
TRBV7-3	15	TRBJ2-1	ASSLTPWGSGGYGQF
TRBV11-2	12	TRBJ2-7	ASSYRDSDYEQY
TRBV3-1/TRBV3-2	12	TRBJ1-2	ASSTRTGNYGYT
TRBV6-2/TRBV6-3	12	TRBJ1-1	ASSYGQENTEAF
TRBV6-6	13	TRBJ1-2	ASSRRQGANYGYT
TRBV19	10	TRBJ1-1	ASCLRQGEAF
TRBV7-9	14	TRBJ1-4	ASRDDFRDSNEKLF
TRBV5-1	14	TRBJ1-3	ASSLGVQDSGNTIY
TRBV19	13	TRBJ1-1	ASSIYTGGRTEAF
TRBV5-1	12	TRBJ2-7	ASSSGDRTYEQY
TRBV12-5	14	TRBJ1-2	ASGFQTGEANYGYT
TRBV11-2	15	TRBJ2-1	ASSAVRGTRSYNEQF
TRBV5-1	12	TRBJ1-3	ASSEGSSGNTIY
TRBV7-6	13	TRBJ1-3	ASSLASGVGNTIY
TRBV7-9	13	TRBJ2-2	ASRLRDRDTGELF
TRBV19	14	TRBJ1-5	ASSFRTGEFNQPQH
TRBV3-1/TRBV3-2	11	TRBJ1-1	ASSPTGAPEAF
TRBV27	14	TRBJ2-2	ASSLPPDRNTGELF
TRBV14	14	TRBJ1-2	ASSTNRGGGVAGYT
TRBV30	11	TRBJ1-5	AWTLQGGQPQH
TRBV6-5	10	TRBJ2-7	ASSGQGYEQY
TRBV5-1	17	TRBJ2-7	ASSLDLGTAQASTYEQY
TRBV6-5	11	TRBJ2-7	ASTGRYAYEQY
TRBV9	14	TRBJ1-4	ASSPGFASTNEKLF
TRBV7-2	13	TRBJ1-2	ASSLEPTVNYGYT
TRBV4-2	14	TRBJ2-1	ASSQGPSGGDNEQF
TRBV5-6	15	TRBJ1-4	ASSPKGWASGDEKLF
TRBV5-6	13	TRBJ1-2	ASSPILEGDYGYT